This TCR beta chain was recorded in a study of cytomegalovirus exposure and HLA in healthy donors. Findings of the study overall: Among the CMV-associated chains, a few were confirmed in vitro as specific for CMV antigens.

The primer mix had 60 Vbeta and 13 Jbeta primers. TCRdb's table, derived via immunoSEQ multiplex PCR, lists solely in-frame clones and lacks some. This table holds more than 45,000 clones, 70% to 85% found once. Healthy bone marrow donors made up the donors. Comment on this clone: The antigen is not known.

Trimming took 7 bases from V and 10 from J, leaving 19 bases between them. The CDR3 sequence is 13 residues long. Germline V lookup: CDR1 LNHDA, CDR2 SQIVND (reference sequence). The sequence was obtained from a man aged 45-65 years in good health and CMV-seronegative. This sequence joins TRBV19 and TRBJ1-1; TRBD1 is a possible D gene (6 bases). Specimen: PBMCs. The CDR3 is CASTEGTPNGAFF. As DNA, the CDR3 is TGTGCCAGTACCGAGGGGACACCCAATGGAGCTTTCTTT.